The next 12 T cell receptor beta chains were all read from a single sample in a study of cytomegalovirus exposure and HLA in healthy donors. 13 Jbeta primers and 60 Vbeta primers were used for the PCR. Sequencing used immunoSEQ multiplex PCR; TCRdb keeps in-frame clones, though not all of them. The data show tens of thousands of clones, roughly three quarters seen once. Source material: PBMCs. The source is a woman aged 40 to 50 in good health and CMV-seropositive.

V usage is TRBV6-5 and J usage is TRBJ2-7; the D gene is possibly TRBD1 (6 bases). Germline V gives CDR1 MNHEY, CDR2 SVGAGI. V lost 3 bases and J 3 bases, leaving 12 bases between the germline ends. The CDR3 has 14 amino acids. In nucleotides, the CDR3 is TGTGCCAGCAGTTATCAGGGGATAAGCTACGAGCAGTACTTC. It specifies CASSYQGISYEQYF.

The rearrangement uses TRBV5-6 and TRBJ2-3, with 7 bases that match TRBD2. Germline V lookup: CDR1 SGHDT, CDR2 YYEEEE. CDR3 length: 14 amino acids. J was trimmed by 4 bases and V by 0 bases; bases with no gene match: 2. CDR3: CASSLGGGADTQYF. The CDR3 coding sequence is TGTGCCAGCAGCTTGGGGGGGGGAGCAGATACGCAGTATTTT.

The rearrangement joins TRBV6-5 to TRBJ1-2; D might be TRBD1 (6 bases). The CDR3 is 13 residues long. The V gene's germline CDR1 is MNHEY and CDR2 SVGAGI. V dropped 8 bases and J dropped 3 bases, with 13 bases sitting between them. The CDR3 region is CASSRTADYGYTF. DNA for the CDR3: TGTGCCAGCTCACGGACAGCTGACTATGGCTACACCTTC.

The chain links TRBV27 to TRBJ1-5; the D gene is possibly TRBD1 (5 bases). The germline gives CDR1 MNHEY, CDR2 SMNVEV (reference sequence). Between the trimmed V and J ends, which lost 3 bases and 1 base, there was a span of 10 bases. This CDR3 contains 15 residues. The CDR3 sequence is CASSFSTESNQPQHF. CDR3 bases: TGTGCCAGCAGTTTCTCGACAGAAAGCAATCAGCCCCAGCATTTT.

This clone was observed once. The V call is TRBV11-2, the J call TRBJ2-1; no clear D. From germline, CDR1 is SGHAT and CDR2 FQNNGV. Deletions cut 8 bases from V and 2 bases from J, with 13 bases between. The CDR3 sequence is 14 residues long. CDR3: CASRPTGAYNEQFF. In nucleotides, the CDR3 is TGTGCCAGCCGCCCCACCGGAGCCTACAATGAGCAGTTCTTC.

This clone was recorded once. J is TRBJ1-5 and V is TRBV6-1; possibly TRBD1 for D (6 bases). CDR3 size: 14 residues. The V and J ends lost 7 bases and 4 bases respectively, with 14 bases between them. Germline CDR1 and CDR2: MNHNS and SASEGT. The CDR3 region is CASTWTDLNQPQHF. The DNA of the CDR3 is TGTGCCAGCACCTGGACAGATTTAAATCAGCCCCAGCATTTT.

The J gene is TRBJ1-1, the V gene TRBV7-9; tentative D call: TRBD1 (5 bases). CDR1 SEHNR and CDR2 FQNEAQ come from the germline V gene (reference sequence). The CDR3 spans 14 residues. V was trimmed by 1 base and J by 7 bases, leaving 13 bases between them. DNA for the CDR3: TGTGCCAGCAGCTTAGAGACGGACACTATTGAAGCTTTCTTT. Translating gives CASSLETDTIEAFF.

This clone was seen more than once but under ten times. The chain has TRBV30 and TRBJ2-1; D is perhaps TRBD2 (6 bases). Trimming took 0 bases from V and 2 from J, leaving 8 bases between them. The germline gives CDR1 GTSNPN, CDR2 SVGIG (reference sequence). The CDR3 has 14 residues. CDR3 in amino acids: CAWSVLAAYNEQFF. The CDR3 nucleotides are TGTGCCTGGAGTGTACTAGCAGCCTACAATGAGCAGTTCTTC.

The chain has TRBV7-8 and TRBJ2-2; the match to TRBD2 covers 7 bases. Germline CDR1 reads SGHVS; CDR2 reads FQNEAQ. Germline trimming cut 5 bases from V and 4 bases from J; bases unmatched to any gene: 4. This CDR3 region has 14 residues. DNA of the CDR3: TGTGCCAGCAGCCGGGACTACCCCACCGGGGAGCTGTTTTTT. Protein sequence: CASSRDYPTGELFF.

The CDR3: CASSMGTGRTLGEQYF. The CDR3 nucleotides read TGTGCCAGTAGTATGGGGACAGGACGTACGTTGGGCGAGCAGTACTTC. The chain recombines TRBV19 with TRBJ2-7; 8 bases fit TRBD1. Germline V lookup: CDR1 LNHDA, CDR2 SQIVND (reference sequence). The CDR3 extends over 16 amino acids. The V gene end was trimmed by 3 bases and the J gene end by 6 bases; junction bases not matched to a gene: 13. Complete variable domain (other parts from reference TRBV19 and TRBJ2-7): DGGITQSPKYLFRKEGQNVTLSCEQNLNHDAMYWYRQDPGQGLRLIYYSQIVNDFQKGDIAEGYSVSREKKESFPLTVTSAQKNPTAFYLCASSMGTGRTLGEQYFGPGTRLTVT.

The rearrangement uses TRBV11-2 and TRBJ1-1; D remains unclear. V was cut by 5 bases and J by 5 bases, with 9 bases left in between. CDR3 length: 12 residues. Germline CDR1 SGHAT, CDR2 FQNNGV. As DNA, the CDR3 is TGTGCCAGCAGCCATAGAGGGACTGAAGCTTTCTTT. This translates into CASSHRGTEAFF.

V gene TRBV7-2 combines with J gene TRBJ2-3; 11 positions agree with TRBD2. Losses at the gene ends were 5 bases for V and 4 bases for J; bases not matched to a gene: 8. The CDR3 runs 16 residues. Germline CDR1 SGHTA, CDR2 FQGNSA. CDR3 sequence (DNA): TGTGCCAGCAGCGCGACTAGCGGGGTCTCCTCAGATACGCAGTATTTT. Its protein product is CASSATSGVSSDTQYF.